This T cell receptor (beta chain) was captured in a study of blood T cell repertoires in COVID-19. Overall study: Sample material is recorded as cDNA or gDNA derived from T cells, B-cell-depleted T cells, or PBMCs.

This CDR3 comprises 14 residues. V lost 5 bases and J lost 7, with 14 bases in between. In germline, CDR1 is LNHDA, CDR2 SQIVND (reference sequence). As originally analysed: Amplifying reference gene primers gave estimates of nucleated cell counts. TCRdb keeps only in-frame clones here, not all; method: immunoSEQ multiplex PCR. V and J calls and clone size are those listed in that table; D and trimming were worked out from the DNA. The sample includes approximately 70,000 clones, 60% to 75% of them seen just once. The J gene is TRBJ1-4, the V gene TRBV19; tentatively, D is TRBD1 (5 bases). The clonotype originates from a woman in her sixties or seventies with acute or convalescent COVID-19. Source material: peripheral blood. The CDR3 loop reads CASSSRERSEKLFF. CDR3 nucleotides: TGTGCCAGTAGTTCCAGGGAAAGGAGTGAAAAACTGTTTTTT.